This passage covers 21 T cell receptor beta chains from one sample sequenced in a study of blood T cell repertoires in COVID-19. TCRdb keeps only in-frame clones here, not all; method: immunoSEQ multiplex PCR. This table has about 270,000 clones, 86% appearing once. The material sequenced was peripheral blood. The receptors were gathered from a man aged 40-49 years with active or convalescent COVID-19.

V gene TRBV6-5 combines with J gene TRBJ1-1; a weak D match, TRBD1 (6 bases). CDR1 is MNHEY, CDR2 SVGAGI, per germline. There are 15 residues in the CDR3. Between the trimmed V and J ends, which lost 3 bases and 3 bases, there was a span of 14 bases. The CDR3 sequence: CASSYRGRNHTEAFF. Here the CDR3 DNA reads TGTGCCAGCAGTTATAGGGGGAGAAATCACACTGAAGCTTTCTTT.

This clone occurred once. The rearrangement uses TRBV5-4 and TRBJ1-1, with D perhaps TRBD1 (5 bases). The CDR3 sequence is 13 residues long. The V gene lost 5 bases and the J gene lost 1 base, with 9 bases spanning the gap. The germline CDR1 and CDR2 sequences are SGHNT and YYREEE (reference sequence). CDR3 in amino acids: CASRRTQNTEAFF. CDR3 nucleotide sequence: TGTGCCAGCAGACGGACACAGAACACTGAAGCTTTCTTT.

The chain combines TRBV6-1 with TRBJ2-1, with TRBD2 as a possible D gene (5 bases). The V end lost 3 bases, the J end lost 4 bases, and 13 bases lay between the germline ends. CDR3 length equals 15 residues. Germline V gene data show CDR1 as MNHNS and CDR2 as SASEGT. The DNA of the CDR3 is TGTGCCAGCAGTGACGAGGGAGTTAGTTACAATGAGCAGTTCTTC. Its translation: CASSDEGVSYNEQFF.

The chain's CDR3 is CASSREGLLSSEAFF. Written as DNA, the CDR3 is TGTGCCAGCAGTCGAGAGGGCTTACTGAGCTCTGAAGCTTTCTTT. The chain is built from TRBV3-1 (or the pseudogene TRBV3-2) and TRBJ1-1, with D unclear. V lost 6 bases, J lost 6 bases, and 20 bases lay in between. The CDR3 spans 15 residues. The V gene's germline CDR1 is LGHDT and CDR2 YNNKEL (reference sequence).

The chain recombines TRBV5-4 with TRBJ2-3, with 8 bases that match TRBD1. This CDR3 comprises 15 residues. CDR1 and CDR2 from the germline V gene are SGHNT and YYREEE (reference sequence). The V gene end was trimmed by 0 bases and the J gene end by 4 bases; junction bases not matched to a gene: 4. The CDR3 loop is CASSLAGTGPDTQYF. In DNA form, the CDR3 reads TGTGCCAGCAGCTTGGCCGGGACAGGCCCAGATACGCAGTATTTT.

The J gene is TRBJ2-7, the V gene TRBV5-1, with 7 bases lining up with TRBD1. Trimming cost V 0 bases and J 3 bases; bases outside gene matches: 6. Germline CDR1 SGHRS, CDR2 YFSETQ. This CDR3 has 15 residues. CDR3 in amino acids: CASSLGGTVVYEQYF. CDR3 DNA: TGCGCCAGCAGCTTGGGGGGGACAGTTGTCTACGAGCAGTACTTC.

The CDR3 DNA is TGTGCCATCGGGGGCACTGAAGCTTTCTTT. Protein sequence: CAIGGTEAFF. V usage is TRBV6-5 and J usage is TRBJ1-1; D possibly corresponds to TRBD1 (5 bases). In germline, CDR1 is MNHEY, CDR2 SVGAGI. Trimming left V 10 bases short and J 4 bases short, with 7 bases between. This CDR3 comprises 10 residues.

The gene calls are TRBV16 and TRBJ1-2, with a tentative D call TRBD1 (5 bases). Germline V gives CDR1 KGHSY, CDR2 FQNENV. The V end was cut by 4 bases, the J end by 8 bases, with 17 bases between. The CDR3 consists of 14 residues. The DNA of the CDR3 is TGTGCCAGCAGCCCCCCGGCCAGGGATGTGGGCTACACCTTC. This codes for CASSPPARDVGYTF.

The chain links TRBV5-5 to TRBJ1-2; 7 nucleotides line up with TRBD1. V shed 2 bases and J 0 bases; nucleotides not matched to a gene: 7. In germline, CDR1 is SGHKS, CDR2 YYEKEE (reference sequence). This CDR3 is 16 amino acids long. Here the CDR3 DNA reads TGTGCCAGCAGCTTATTAGACAGGGTGCCTAACTATGGCTACACCTTC. It yields the protein CASSLLDRVPNYGYTF.

The chain couples TRBV19 to TRBJ2-1; 7 nucleotides line up with TRBD2. V lost 7 bases, J lost 4 bases, and 7 bases stayed unmatched. The germline V gene has CDR1 LNHDA and CDR2 SQIVND (reference sequence). The CDR3 length is 14 residues. The CDR3 spells CASTDGGRYNEQFF. The CDR3 DNA reads as TGTGCCAGTACGGACGGCGGGAGATACAATGAGCAGTTCTTC.

The CDR3 DNA sequence: TGTGCCAGTAGTCTTAGCGGGGTTCTGTACCAAGAGACCCAGTACTTC. Protein sequence: CASSLSGVLYQETQYF. V is TRBV19 and J is TRBJ2-5; 8 bases line up with TRBD2. V lost 5 bases to trimming and J lost 0 bases; unmatched junction nucleotides: 8. The CDR3 sequence is 16 residues long. Germline values: CDR1 LNHDA, CDR2 SQIVND (reference sequence). Complete variable domain (other parts from reference TRBV19 and TRBJ2-5): DGGITQSPKYLFRKEGQNVTLSCEQNLNHDAMYWYRQDPGQGLRLIYYSQIVNDFQKGDIAEGYSVSREKKESFPLTVTSAQKNPTAFYLCASSLSGVLYQETQYFGPGTRLLVL.

This chain uses TRBV6-2 or TRBV6-3 with TRBJ1-1; perhaps TRBD1 as D (5 bases). The CDR3 is made up of 13 amino acids. V was trimmed by 2 bases and J by 3 bases, leaving 7 bases between them. Germline CDR1 reads MNHEY; CDR2 reads SVGEGT. This CDR3 reads CASSYGGYTEAFF. The CDR3 coding sequence is TGTGCCAGCAGTTACGGGGGGTACACTGAAGCTTTCTTT.

The chain joins TRBV19 to TRBJ2-7; perhaps TRBD1 as D (6 bases). Trimming pared 6 bases from V and 4 bases from J, leaving 10 bases between. This CDR3 has 12 amino acids. Germline-derived CDR1 and CDR2 are LNHDA and SQIVND (reference sequence). The CDR3: CASSPRGYEQYF. The CDR3 DNA sequence: TGTGCCAGTAGCCCTAGGGGGTACGAGCAGTACTTC.

V and J are TRBV19 and TRBJ2-5; D might be TRBD2 (6 bases). The CDR3 is 13 residues long. The V gene lost 7 bases and the J gene lost 5 bases, with 14 bases spanning the gap. The germline V gene encodes CDR1 LNHDA and CDR2 SQIVND (reference sequence). CDR3 region: CASKNPGGETQYF. The CDR3 DNA reads as TGTGCCAGTAAGAACCCCGGAGGGGAGACCCAGTACTTC. Drawing the rest from reference TRBV19 and TRBJ2-5, the complete variable domain is DGGITQSPKYLFRKEGQNVTLSCEQNLNHDAMYWYRQDPGQGLRLIYYSQIVNDFQKGDIAEGYSVSREKKESFPLTVTSAQKNPTAFYLCASKNPGGETQYFGPGTRLLVL.

This clone was found once. The chain has TRBV6-5 and TRBJ1-3; D is perhaps TRBD1 (6 bases). The CDR3 loop spans 15 amino acids. V was pared by 5 bases and J by 8 bases, with 19 bases between. Germline CDR1 and CDR2: MNHEY and SVGAGI. CDR3 sequence: CASSRGGTIWDTIYF. The CDR3 DNA sequence: TGTGCCAGCAGTCGGGGGGGGACAATCTGGGACACCATATATTTT.

The gene calls are TRBV7-9 and TRBJ2-7; the match to TRBD1 covers 8 bases. Germline V gene lookup returns CDR1 SEHNR and CDR2 FQNEAQ (reference sequence). This CDR3 has 16 residues. V lost 7 bases to trimming and J lost 0 bases; unmatched junction nucleotides: 11. The CDR3 loop reads CASTISGDRSSYEQYF. In DNA form, the CDR3 reads TGTGCCAGCACCATCTCGGGGGACAGGTCCTCCTACGAGCAGTACTTC.

The chain couples TRBV28 to TRBJ2-1; 7 nucleotides line up with TRBD2. CDR3 length: 14 residues. J gave up 6 bases and V 6 bases, and 8 bases lay outside the gene matches. CDR1 and CDR2 (germline): MDHEN, SYDVKM. This chain's CDR3 is CASRAPGGINEQFF. The CDR3 DNA follows: TGTGCCAGCAGGGCCCCGGGGGGAATCAATGAGCAGTTCTTC.

The J gene is TRBJ2-5, the V gene TRBV9; 10 bases line up with TRBD2. The CDR3 runs to 17 residues. J was trimmed by 4 bases and V by 0 bases; bases with no gene match: 9. Per the germline V gene, CDR1 is SGDLS and CDR2 is YYNGEE. CDR3 in amino acids: CASSVGGSGGIGETQYF. The CDR3 DNA follows: TGTGCCAGCAGCGTAGGAGGTAGCGGGGGGATTGGAGAGACCCAGTACTTC.

The gene calls are TRBV19 and TRBJ2-3, with TRBD1 matching 7 bases. V gave up 2 bases and J gave up 5 bases; unmatched junction bases: 13. The CDR3 is 17 residues long. Germline V lookup: CDR1 LNHDA, CDR2 SQIVND (reference sequence). CDR3 bases: TGTGCCAGTAGTATAAGGGGGACAGTCCCCTCTGGAGATACGCAGTATTTT. Translation gives CASSIRGTVPSGDTQYF.

For the CDR3, the DNA is TGTGCCAGCAGGCGACCGACGGGGTATTCACCCCTCCACTTT. Its translation: CASRRPTGYSPLHF. This chain links TRBV6-5 with TRBJ1-6; unclear D gene. The CDR3 spans 14 residues. CDR1 is MNHEY, CDR2 SVGAGI, per germline. V was trimmed by 6 bases and J by 8 bases, leaving 14 bases between them.

This clone was counted a single time. CDR3 bases: TGCGCCAGCAGCTTGGGTGGACAGGGCTACGACGAGCAGTACTTC. It yields the protein CASSLGGQGYDEQYF. V gene TRBV5-1 combines with J gene TRBJ2-7; 8 bases map to TRBD1. Germline V gene sequence: CDR1 SGHRS, CDR2 YFSETQ. The CDR3 totals 15 residues. V lost 0 bases, J lost 5 bases, and 7 bases stayed unmatched.